The sequence of this TCR beta chain was determined in a study of T cell changes during pregnancy in multiple sclerosis. Libraries were prepared by immunoSEQ multiplex PCR; TCRdb keeps only in-frame clonotypes and omits some of them. The sample has about 45,000 clones, 85% to 95% seen once; the top ten hold approximately 0.5%. This CDR3 is 13 amino acids long. V was trimmed by 3 bases and J by 2 bases, leaving 8 bases between them. Germline V gene lookup returns CDR1 SGHRS and CDR2 YFSETQ. The specimen comprised CD4+ T cells from peripheral blood mononuclear cells, sampled in the third trimester of pregnancy. This sequence joins TRBV5-1 and TRBJ1-2; TRBD1 might be the D (5 bases). This clonotype originated in a female donor with multiple sclerosis, enrolled in a pregnancy study. The CDR3 region has the DNA TGCGCCAGCAGCTCCCGACAGAACTATGGCTACACCTTC. It specifies CASSSRQNYGYTF.